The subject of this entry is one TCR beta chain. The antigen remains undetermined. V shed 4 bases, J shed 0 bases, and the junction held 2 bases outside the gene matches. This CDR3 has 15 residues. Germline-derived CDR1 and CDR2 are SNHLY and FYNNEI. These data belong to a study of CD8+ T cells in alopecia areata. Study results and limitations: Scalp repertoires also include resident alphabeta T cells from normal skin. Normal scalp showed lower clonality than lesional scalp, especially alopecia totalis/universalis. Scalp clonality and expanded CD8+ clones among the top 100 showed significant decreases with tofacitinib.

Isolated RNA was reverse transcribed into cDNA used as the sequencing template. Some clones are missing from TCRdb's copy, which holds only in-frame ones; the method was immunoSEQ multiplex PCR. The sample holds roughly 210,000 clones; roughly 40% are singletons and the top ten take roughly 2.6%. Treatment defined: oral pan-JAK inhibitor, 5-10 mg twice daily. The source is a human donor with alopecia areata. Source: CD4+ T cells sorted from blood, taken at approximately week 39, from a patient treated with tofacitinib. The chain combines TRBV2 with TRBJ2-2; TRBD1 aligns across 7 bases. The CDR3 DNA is TGTGCCAGCAGTGGACAGGGCTCGAACACCGGGGAGCTGTTTTTT. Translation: CASSGQGSNTGELFF. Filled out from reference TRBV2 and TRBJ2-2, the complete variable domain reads EPEVTQTPSHQVTQMGQEVILRCVPISNHLYFYWYRQILGQKVEFLVSFYNNEISEKSEIFDDQFSVERPDGSNFTLKIRSTKLEDSAMYFCASSGQGSNTGELFFGEGSRLTVL.